The rows below give T cell receptor beta chains drawn from one sample of a study of patients and donors after allogeneic stem cell transplantation. MiXCR, applied by TCRdb to the RT-PCR reads, yields one record per CDR3 protein. This table holds some 880,000 distinct CDR3 sequences, roughly 18% found once. The sequenced sample consisted of blood, either unsorted or a sorted T cell fraction (not recorded which). All receptors derive from a human donor who was either an allogeneic HSCT recipient or a stem cell or donor lymphocyte infusion donor (not recorded which). It is not recorded whose cells these are; they may come from a transplant donor. The CDR3 runs from the conserved cysteine through the conserved F or W. A D gene is named only where the DNA matches it firmly. Clone size, where shown, is once, few, many, or a class for clones that have expanded.

D gene	V gene	J gene	clone size	CDR3 DNA	CDR3 protein
NA	TRBV7-9	TRBJ2-3	few	TGTGCCAGCAAGGACATTTCAGATACGCAGTATTTT	CASKDISDTQYF
NA	TRBV15	TRBJ1-2	NA	TGTGCCACCAGGGTACAGGGAAATAACTATGGCTACACCTTC	CATRVQGNNYGYTF
NA	TRBV6-2/TRBV6-3	TRBJ1-2	many	TGTGCCAGCAGTTCTTGGACAGTCTATGGCTACACCTTC	CASSSWTVYGYTF
NA	TRBV20-1	TRBJ1-3	NA	TGCAGTGCTAGAGATCGACAGATCTCTGGAAACACCATATATTTT	CSARDRQISGNTIYF
NA	TRBV6-1	TRBJ1-5	NA	TGTGCCAGCACCGGGGGGCGAGTCAATCAGCCCCAGCATTTT	CASTGGRVNQPQHF
TRBD2	TRBV4-1	TRBJ2-7	NA	TGCGCCAGCAGCCAGTTTATCAGGCTAGCGGGATCATACGAGCAGTACTTC	CASSQFIRLAGSYEQYF
NA	TRBV15	TRBJ2-1	few	TGTGCCACCAAGACTTCAAGCTCCTACAATGAGCAGTTCTTC	CATKTSSSYNEQFF
NA	TRBV6-2/TRBV6-3	TRBJ2-1	few	TGTGCCAGCAGTTACTCCCCTTGGGGGGAGGCTCGATCTTACAATGAGCAGTTCTTC	CASSYSPWGEARSYNEQFF
TRBD2	TRBV6-5	TRBJ2-3	few	TGTGCCAGCAGTTCAAGTAGCGGGAGGGCAGATACGCAGTATTTT	CASSSSSGRADTQYF
NA	TRBV9	TRBJ2-1	few	TGTGCCAGCAGCGTAGGAGTGGGTCTAGCGAGCGAGCAGTTCTTC	CASSVGVGLASEQFF
NA	TRBV10-3	TRBJ2-3	few	TGTGCCATCAGTGCCTCCAGCAGGAAGGGAACTAGCACAGATACGCAGTATTTT	CAISASSRKGTSTDTQYF
NA	TRBV6-2/TRBV6-3	TRBJ1-1	few	TGTGCCAGCAGTAGGACGGCGGCGGGGCGTTGGACTTTCTTT	CASSRTAAGRWTFF
TRBD1	TRBV20-1	TRBJ2-7	few	TGCAGTGCTAGTGTCTTTGGTGACAGGGGGACTGCCGAGCAGTACTTC	CSASVFGDRGTAEQYF
NA	TRBV12-2	TRBJ1-2	NA	TGTGCAAGTCGCGGGACAGAAGCTAACTATGGCTACACCTTC	CASRGTEANYGYTF
NA	TRBV4-1	TRBJ1-2	few	TGCGCCAGCAGCCCCTGGCAGGACGGAGAATTAAACTATGGCTACACCTTC	CASSPWQDGELNYGYTF
TRBD1	TRBV20-1	TRBJ1-6	few	TGCAGTGCTAGGGGGACAGATTCTTCACCCCTCCACTTT	CSARGTDSSPLHF
NA	TRBV12-3/TRBV12-4	TRBJ2-4	many	TGTGCCAGCAGAAAAGCGGGACAGAGCATTCAGTACTTC	CASRKAGQSIQYF
TRBD2	TRBV19	TRBJ2-1	few	TGTGCCAGTAGTTCAGGACTAGCCCTTTACAATGAGCAGTTCTTC	CASSSGLALYNEQFF
NA	TRBV5-1	TRBJ2-1	few	TGCGCCAGCAGCTCCTCTAGCGTCTACAATGAGCAGTTCTTC	CASSSSSVYNEQFF
NA	TRBV5-1	TRBJ1-6	few	TGCGCCAGCAGCTTGGGAGATTTGGCCCTCCACTTT	CASSLGDLALHF
NA	TRBV20-1	TRBJ1-5	NA	TGCAGTGCTAGGGTAGGGCTGGGGAATCAGCCCCAGCATTTT	CSARVGLGNQPQHF
TRBD1	TRBV4-2	TRBJ2-2	NA	TGTGCCAGCAGCCAAGACGGGACAGCAGGCTCCGGGGAGCTGTTTTTT	CASSQDGTAGSGELFF
TRBD2	TRBV20-1	TRBJ2-3	NA	TGCAGTGCGAAACTAGCGGGGCTCAGCACAGATACGCAGTATTTT	CSAKLAGLSTDTQYF
NA	TRBV5-1	TRBJ1-6	few	TGCGCCAGCAGCATTACAGGGAGCTCCTATAATTCACCCCTCCACTTT	CASSITGSSYNSPLHF
TRBD1	TRBV7-2	TRBJ2-7	few	TGTGCCAGCAGCGTCGGGACAGGGTTCGAGCAGTACTTC	CASSVGTGFEQYF
TRBD1	TRBV5-1	TRBJ2-2	NA	TGCGCCAGCAGCTTGGGAGGACAGGCTGGGGGCACCGGGGAGCTGTTTTTT	CASSLGGQAGGTGELFF
TRBD1	TRBV10-3	TRBJ2-3	many	TGTGCCATCGGCGGACAGGGATCAGATACGCAGTATTTT	CAIGGQGSDTQYF
NA	TRBV20-1	TRBJ1-1	NA	TGCAGTGCTAGGAGAGTGAACACTGAAGCTTTCTTT	CSARRVNTEAFF
NA	TRBV7-3	TRBJ1-6	few	TGTGCCAGCAGCTTAGTTGGACTGGGCAGGGGTAATAATTCACCCCTCCACTTT	CASSLVGLGRGNNSPLHF
TRBD2	TRBV5-5	TRBJ2-5	few	TGTGCCAGCAGCCGGGAGGGAGCCCAAGAGACCCAGTACTTC	CASSREGAQETQYF
TRBD1	TRBV7-9	TRBJ2-5	NA	TGTGCCAGCAGCTCGGGACAGGGGATTCAAGAGACCCAGTACTTC	CASSSGQGIQETQYF
NA	TRBV9	TRBJ2-5	NA	TGTGCCAGCAGCCCAGGGAGAGGGGAGACCCAGTACTTC	CASSPGRGETQYF
TRBD1	TRBV6-1	TRBJ1-6	many	TGTGCCAGCAGTCTCGGGACAGGGGGTTCACCCCTCCACTTT	CASSLGTGGSPLHF
TRBD1	TRBV11-3	TRBJ2-1	NA	TGTGCCAGCAGCTTAGTAGACAGGGAAAGTAGCTACAATGAGCAGTTCTTC	CASSLVDRESSYNEQFF
TRBD1	TRBV6-2/TRBV6-3	TRBJ1-1	few	TGTGCCAGCAGTGATTACAGGGGCACAGGCACTGAAGCTTTCTTT	CASSDYRGTGTEAFF
TRBD2	TRBV20-1	TRBJ2-1	many	TGCAGTGCCGTAGCGGGAGGGCCTGAGGATGAGCAGTTCTTC	CSAVAGGPEDEQFF
NA	TRBV5-6	TRBJ1-2	few	TGTGCCAGCACTGACCACAGGACCAACTATGGCTACACCTTC	CASTDHRTNYGYTF
TRBD2	TRBV25-1	TRBJ2-5	few	TGTGCCAGCAGTGAATGGACGGGACTAGCGGAGACCCAGTACTTC	CASSEWTGLAETQYF